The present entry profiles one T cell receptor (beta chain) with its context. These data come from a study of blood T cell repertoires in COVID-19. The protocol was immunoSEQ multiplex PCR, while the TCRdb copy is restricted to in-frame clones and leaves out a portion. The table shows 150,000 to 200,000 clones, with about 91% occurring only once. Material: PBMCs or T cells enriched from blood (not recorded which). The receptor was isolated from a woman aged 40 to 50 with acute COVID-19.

The CDR3 DNA reads as TGTGCCAGCAGTTACGGTACAGGGGGCCAAGAGACCCAGTACTTC. This sequence encodes CASSYGTGGQETQYF. This chain joins TRBV6-6 and TRBJ2-5; 8 bases line up with TRBD1. The CDR3 is 15 residues long. V lost 2 bases and J lost 1; bases outside the gene matches: 3. Per germline, CDR1 MNHNY and CDR2 SVGAGI (reference sequence).